This T cell receptor (beta chain) was retrieved from a study of T cell responses to AZD1222 COVID-19 vaccine. Regarding the study as a whole: Females outnumbered males among donors, who were mostly white British; clonal diversity was possibly underestimated.

About this clone itself: The target antigen is unknown.

V gave up 4 bases and J gave up 1 base, with 11 bases separating them. CDR1 is SQVTM and CDR2 is ANQGSEA in the germline V gene. The CDR3 is 13 residues long. Data came from immunoSEQ multiplex PCR; TCRdb stores just in-frame clones and leaves some out. The data contain 180,000 or so clones, about 90% of them seen just once; the ten biggest clones take up 1% to 1.5%. The receptor was derived from an adult who received the AZD1222 COVID-19 vaccine. The sample here was peripheral blood, taken 28 days after the second AZD1222 dose. J is TRBJ2-7 and V is TRBV29-1; D may be TRBD2 (6 bases). In DNA form, the CDR3 reads TGCAGCGTTGGAGCTAGCGCTTCCTACGAGCAGTACTTC. Its translation is CSVGASASYEQYF.